The 25 T cell receptor beta chains reported below all come from one sample, sequenced in a study of early T cells in non-severe SARS-CoV-2 infection (dated by TCRdb to the early 2020s). The library was produced with 5' RACE. Sequencing relied on a NextSeq 500. TCRdb itself trimmed the public reads at Q25 with fastp, ran MiXCR and retained productive beta chains. Under each unique CDR3 protein, matching rows form one entry showing the most common genes and DNA. A total of 55,000 to 85,000 distinct CDR3 sequences appear in this sample, about 13% of them only once. Over 12% of the sample rests with the top ten. The specimen was whole blood. Every receptor here comes from an adult who was a healthcare worker with PCR-confirmed SARS-CoV-2 infection or an uninfected control (not recorded which).

The chain employs TRBV3-1 and TRBJ2-3; D possibly corresponds to TRBD1 (6 bases). Deletions cut 6 bases from V and 6 bases from J, with 22 bases between. Germline CDR1 reads LGHDT; CDR2 reads YNNKEL (reference sequence). This CDR3 comprises 16 residues. For the CDR3, the DNA is TGTGCCAGCAGTCATACCTCGCCGGGCCAGGGGGATACGCAGTATTTT. It is translated as CASSHTSPGQGDTQYF.

The J gene is TRBJ1-1, the V gene TRBV7-2; D unclear. Germline lookup yields CDR1 SGHTA and CDR2 FQGNSA. The CDR3 sequence is 14 residues long. V shed 5 bases and J shed 1 base, with 11 bases lying between them. The CDR3 reads CASSASWANTEAFF. CDR3 coding DNA: TGTGCCAGCAGCGCTAGTTGGGCGAACACTGAAGCTTTCTTT.

This clonotype occurred a few times. J is TRBJ2-7 and V is TRBV7-6; tentative D call: TRBD2 (6 bases). The germline V gene encodes CDR1 SGHVS and CDR2 FNYEAQ. V gave up 5 bases and J gave up 1 base, with 18 bases separating them. The CDR3 runs to 16 residues. CDR3 in amino acids: CASSLGTARGSYEQYF. DNA for the CDR3: TGTGCCAGCAGCCTGGGGACTGCGAGGGGTTCCTACGAGCAGTACTTC.

A note on this clonotype: The junction departs from the called germline gene at one end, perhaps through a read error. The DNA of the CDR3 is TGTGCCAGCGGCTTACAGATTTCAGATACGCAGTATTTT. It specifies CASGLQISDTQYF. V gene TRBV7-2 combines with J gene TRBJ2-3, with D unclear. CDR1 is SGHTA, CDR2 FQGNSA, per germline. CDR3 size: 13 residues.

This clonotype was counted only a few times. CDR3 region: CASSYKDTETQYF. CDR3 sequence (DNA): TGTGCCAGCAGCTACAAAGACACAGAGACCCAGTACTTC. The chain combines TRBV13 with TRBJ2-5; D gene uncertain. The germline CDR1 and CDR2 sequences are PRHDT and FYEKMQ (reference sequence). The CDR3 contains 13 residues. Trimming left V 4 bases short and J 4 bases short, with 10 bases between.

This clonotype was counted ten times or more. V and J are TRBV6-2 or TRBV6-3 and TRBJ2-7; no reliable D call. The V and J ends lost 3 bases and 0 bases respectively, with 12 bases between them. The germline V gene encodes CDR1 MNHEY and CDR2 SVGEGT. CDR3 length: 15 residues. The CDR3 nucleotides are TGTGCCAGCAGTTATGGTGGGCCTTACTCCTACGAGCAGTACTTC. Amino acid sequence: CASSYGGPYSYEQYF.

A few counts support this clonotype. V and J are TRBV30 and TRBJ2-1, with D possibly matching TRBD1 (6 bases). The CDR3 sequence is 13 residues long. Germline lookup yields CDR1 GTSNPN and CDR2 SVGIG (reference sequence). V dropped 3 bases and J dropped 4 bases, with 10 bases sitting between them. Here the CDR3 DNA reads TGTGCCTGGAGCACAGGACAGTACAATGAGCAGTTCTTC. Protein: CAWSTGQYNEQFF. Together with reference TRBV30 and TRBJ2-1, the CDR3 gives the full variable domain: SQTIHQWPATLVQPVGSPLSLECTVEGTSNPNLYWYRQAAGRGLQLLFYSVGIGQISSEVPQNLSASRPQDRQFILSSKKLLLSDSGFYLCAWSTGQYNEQFFGPGTRLTVL.

In this sample, this clonotype turned up many times. The CDR3 spells CASRLFGGRHQETQYF. CDR3 coding DNA: TGTGCCAGCAGACTTTTTGGGGGGAGACACCAAGAGACCCAGTACTTC. The V call is TRBV2, the J call TRBJ2-5; D is possibly TRBD2 (6 bases). CDR1 SNHLY and CDR2 FYNNEI come from the germline V gene. The germline V and J ends were trimmed by 6 bases and 0 bases, with 17 bases remaining between them. CDR3 length: 16 residues.

This clonotype was detected many times. V and J are TRBV6-1 and TRBJ1-1, with D perhaps matching TRBD1 (6 bases). Germline CDR1 is MNHNS and CDR2 is SASEGT. V lost 5 bases and J lost 8, with 21 bases in between. The CDR3 is 15 residues long. Here the CDR3 DNA reads TGTGCCAGCAGTACCCGGGACAAGGGGCTTGTAGAAGCTTTCTTT. Its translation: CASSTRDKGLVEAFF.

This clonotype occurred a few times. The chain links TRBV7-7 to TRBJ2-2, with D possibly being TRBD1 or TRBD2 (5 bases each). The CDR3 is made up of 15 amino acids. Germline CDR1 is SSHAT and CDR2 is FNYEAQ (reference sequence). Between the trimmed V and J ends, which lost 5 bases and 0 bases, there was a span of 10 bases. The CDR3 coding sequence is TGTGCCAGCAGCCGGGACGGTACGAACACCGGGGAGCTGTTTTTT. Its protein is CASSRDGTNTGELFF.

Comment on this clonotype: Germline and junction disagree at one end, which may indicate a read error. The chain recombines TRBV24-1 with TRBJ2-3; 9 bases agree with TRBD2. From germline, CDR1 is KGHDR and CDR2 SFDVKD. This CDR3 is 18 amino acids long. DNA for the CDR3: TGTGTCACCAGCGATCCAACGGCGGGGGGGCCTGGCACAGATACGCAGTATTTT. Amino acids: CVTSDPTAGGPGTDTQYF.

The V call is TRBV12-3 or TRBV12-4, the J call TRBJ2-7; D may be TRBD1 (5 bases). Trimming took off 3 bases at V and 5 bases at J, with 8 bases between the two ends. This CDR3 spans 12 amino acids. In nucleotides, the CDR3 is TGTGCCAGCAGTTTTAGCAGGGACGAGCAGTACTTC. It specifies CASSFSRDEQYF.

This sequence joins TRBV7-6 and TRBJ2-1; unclear D gene. CDR1 and CDR2 (germline): SGHVS, FNYEAQ. The CDR3 has 12 amino acids. Trimming took 5 bases from V and 4 from J, leaving 6 bases between them. CDR3 bases: TGTGCCAGCAGCCCCTATTACAATGAGCAGTTCTTC. The encoded protein is CASSPYYNEQFF. The full variable domain, completed using reference TRBV7-6 and TRBJ2-1, is GAGVSQSPRYKVTKRGQDVALRCDPISGHVSLYWYRQALGQGPEFLTYFNYEAQQDKSGLPNDRFSAERPEGSISTLTIQRTEQRDSAMYRCASSPYYNEQFFGPGTRLTVL.

This chain joins TRBV12-3 or TRBV12-4 and TRBJ1-1, with D possibly TRBD1 on 5 matching bases. V lost 4 bases, J lost 6 bases, and 12 bases lay in between. The CDR3 totals 13 residues. The CDR3 DNA is TGTGCCAGCAGTTCCGGGACCTCATCTGAAGCTTTCTTT. Residues: CASSSGTSSEAFF.

In its sample, this clonotype was seen many times. The chain joins TRBV28 to TRBJ2-4; 12 bases match TRBD2. Trimming cost V 6 bases and J 0 bases; bases outside gene matches: 6. Per germline, CDR1 MDHEN and CDR2 SYDVKM. This CDR3 comprises 17 residues. Here the CDR3 reads CASRETSGGVAKNIQYF. CDR3 coding DNA: TGTGCCAGCAGGGAGACTAGCGGGGGAGTAGCCAAAAACATTCAGTACTTC.

This clonotype was counted a few times. CDR3 in DNA: TGCGCCAGCAGCCAGACTAGCGGCCTTAGCACAGATACGCAGTATTTT. This encodes CASSQTSGLSTDTQYF. The rearrangement joins TRBV4-1 to TRBJ2-3; TRBD2 matches at 9 bases. This CDR3 is built from 16 residues. The germline CDR1 and CDR2 sequences are MGHRA and YSYEKL. V lost 3 bases to trimming and J lost 0 bases; unmatched junction nucleotides: 4.

This clonotype was picked up a small number of times. This chain links TRBV11-2 with TRBJ2-5, with D tentatively TRBD2 (6 bases). V was trimmed by 5 bases and J by 1 base, leaving 14 bases between them. This CDR3 contains 15 residues. Per the germline V gene, CDR1 is SGHAT and CDR2 is FQNNGV. CDR3 amino acids: CASSPGSSVQETQYF. The CDR3 nucleotides are TGTGCCAGCAGCCCCGGATCTAGCGTCCAAGAGACCCAGTACTTC. The whole variable domain, filled in from reference TRBV11-2 and TRBJ2-5, reads EAGVAQSPRYKIIEKRQSVAFWCNPISGHATLYWYQQILGQGPKLLIQFQNNGVVDDSQLPKDRFSAERLKGVDSTLKIQPAKLEDSAVYLCASSPGSSVQETQYFGPGTRLLVL.

The chain uses TRBV19 and TRBJ2-4, with 7 bases identical to TRBD1. This CDR3 spans 14 amino acids. J gave up 8 bases and V 6 bases, and 10 bases lay outside the gene matches. Per the germline V gene, CDR1 is LNHDA and CDR2 is SQIVND (reference sequence). The CDR3: CASSPGQWNDIQYF. The DNA for the CDR3 is TGTGCCAGTAGCCCGGGACAGTGGAACGACATTCAGTACTTC.

This clonotype was seen many times. The rearrangement uses TRBV12-3 or TRBV12-4 and TRBJ1-3, with 8 bases that match TRBD1. The ends lost 6 bases at V and 2 bases at J; junction bases unmatched: 3. This CDR3 comprises 14 residues. The CDR3 DNA is TGTGCCAGCAGCCGGACAGGGACTGGAAACACCATATATTTT. Its translation is CASSRTGTGNTIYF.

This clonotype was counted a few times. The chain employs TRBV6-2 or TRBV6-3 and TRBJ2-7; TRBD1 agrees at 7 bases. Germline V gene sequence: CDR1 MNHEY, CDR2 SVGEGT. Unmatched junction bases numbered 10, after V lost 10 bases and J lost 1 base. This CDR3 has 14 residues. This CDR3 reads CAISSGTVSYEQYF. CDR3 sequence (DNA): TGTGCCATCTCGTCCGGGACAGTTTCCTACGAGCAGTACTTC.

This clonotype was seen at least ten times. The chain couples TRBV5-1 to TRBJ2-1, with 9 bases that match TRBD2. Germline V CDR1 and CDR2: SGHRS, YFSETQ. The V gene end was trimmed by 2 bases and the J gene end by 10 bases; junction bases not matched to a gene: 10. The CDR3 runs to 15 residues. CDR3 sequence: CASSLDTGTSREQFF. The CDR3 DNA reads as TGCGCCAGCAGCTTAGATACCGGGACTAGCCGAGAGCAGTTCTTC.

This clonotype was picked up many times. V and J are TRBV11-2 and TRBJ2-7, with D hard to call. Germline V gives CDR1 SGHAT, CDR2 FQNNGV. The CDR3 contains 12 residues. V shed 5 bases and J shed 2 bases, with 7 bases lying between them. The CDR3 protein is CASSPTTYEQYF. For the CDR3, the DNA is TGTGCCAGCAGCCCAACCACCTACGAGCAGTACTTC.

This clonotype was counted between two and nine times. Here the CDR3 DNA reads TGTGCCAGCTCACCAGGAGGCGGTCAAGCTGAAGCTTTCTTT. This gives the protein CASSPGGGQAEAFF. This chain links TRBV18 with TRBJ1-1; D is unresolved. Germline lookup yields CDR1 KGHSH and CDR2 LQKENI. Trimming stripped 2 bases from V and 6 bases from J, with 13 bases between. The CDR3 is 14 amino acids. The full variable domain, with the rest looked up from reference TRBV18 and TRBJ1-1, is NAGVMQNPRHLVRRRGQEARLRCSPMKGHSHVYWYRQLPEEGLKFMVYLQKENIIDESGMPKERFSAEFPKEGPSILRIQQVVRGDSAAYFCASSPGGGQAEAFFGQGTRLTVV.

This sequence joins TRBV28 and TRBJ2-1; 7 nucleotides align to TRBD2. Trimming took 8 bases from V and 7 from J; bases not matched to a gene: 2. Germline V gives CDR1 MDHEN, CDR2 SYDVKM. The CDR3 loop spans 11 amino acids. The CDR3 sequence: CASRGGNEQFF. The CDR3 nucleotides read TGTGCCAGCCGGGGAGGGAATGAGCAGTTCTTC.

The rearrangement joins TRBV5-1 to TRBJ1-2; D remains ambiguous. Trimming removed 5 bases at V and 0 bases at J, with 11 bases between. This CDR3 is 14 amino acids long. Germline CDR1 and CDR2: SGHRS and YFSETQ. The CDR3 DNA sequence: TGCGCCAGCAGTCAGCTGGGGACTAACTATGGCTACACCTTC. Protein product: CASSQLGTNYGYTF.